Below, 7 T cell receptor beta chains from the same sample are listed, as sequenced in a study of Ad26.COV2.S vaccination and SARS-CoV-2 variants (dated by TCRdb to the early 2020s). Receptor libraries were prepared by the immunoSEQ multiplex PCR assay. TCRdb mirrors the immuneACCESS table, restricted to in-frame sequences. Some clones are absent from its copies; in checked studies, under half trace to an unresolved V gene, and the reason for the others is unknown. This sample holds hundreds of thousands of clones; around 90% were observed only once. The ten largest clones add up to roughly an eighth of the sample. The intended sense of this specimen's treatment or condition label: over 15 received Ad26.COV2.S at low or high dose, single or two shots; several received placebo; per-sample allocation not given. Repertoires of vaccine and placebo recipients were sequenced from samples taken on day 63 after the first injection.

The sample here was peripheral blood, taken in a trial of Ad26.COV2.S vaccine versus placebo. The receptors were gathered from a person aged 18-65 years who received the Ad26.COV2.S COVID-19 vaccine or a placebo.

CDR3 residues: CASSVGSGTTTDTQYF. The CDR3 nucleotides are TGTGCCAGCAGCGTAGGGAGCGGGACCACCACAGATACGCAGTATTTT. The rearrangement links TRBV9 to TRBJ2-3; 7 bases match TRBD2. CDR3 length equals 16 residues. V trimming: 0 bases; J trimming: 2 bases; junction bases outside the gene matches: 6. Germline V gene data show CDR1 as SGDLS and CDR2 as YYNGEE.

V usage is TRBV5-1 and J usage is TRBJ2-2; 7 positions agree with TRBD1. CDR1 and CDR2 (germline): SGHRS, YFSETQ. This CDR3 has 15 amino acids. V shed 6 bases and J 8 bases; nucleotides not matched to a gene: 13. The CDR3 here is CASKAGQATPGELFF. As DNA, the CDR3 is TGCGCCAGCAAAGCTGGACAGGCAACACCGGGGGAGCTGTTTTTT.

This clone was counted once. In DNA form, the CDR3 reads TGCGCCAGCAGTGTGCACCAGCCGTCCACCCAAGAGACCCAGTACTTC. This sequence encodes CASSVHQPSTQETQYF. This rearrangement joins TRBV10-2 to TRBJ2-5, with D unresolved. Between the trimmed V and J ends, which lost 4 bases and 1 base, there was a span of 16 bases. CDR1 and CDR2 (germline): WSHSY, SAAADI. The CDR3 is 16 amino acids.

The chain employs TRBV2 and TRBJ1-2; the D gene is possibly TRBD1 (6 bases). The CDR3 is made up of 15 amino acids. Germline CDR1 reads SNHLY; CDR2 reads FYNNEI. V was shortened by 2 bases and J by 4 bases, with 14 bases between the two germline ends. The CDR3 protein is CASSERSGGIYGYTF. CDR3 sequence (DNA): TGTGCCAGCAGTGAAAGGTCTGGGGGCATCTATGGCTACACCTTC.

The CDR3 spells CASSFGDRGSDPGYGYTF. CDR3 nucleotide sequence: TGCGCCAGCAGCTTTGGCGACAGGGGTTCTGACCCGGGCTATGGCTACACCTTC. The gene calls are TRBV5-1 and TRBJ1-2; 8 nucleotides match TRBD1. V was clipped by 2 bases and J by 4 bases; unmatched bases: 16. In germline, CDR1 is SGHRS, CDR2 YFSETQ. The CDR3 spans 18 residues.

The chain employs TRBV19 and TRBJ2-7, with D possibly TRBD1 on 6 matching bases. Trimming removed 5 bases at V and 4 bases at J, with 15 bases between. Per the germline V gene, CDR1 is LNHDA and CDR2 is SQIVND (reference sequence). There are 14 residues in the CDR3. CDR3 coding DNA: TGTGCCAGTAGTTCTTGGCACCAGGGGTACGAGCAGTACTTC. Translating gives CASSSWHQGYEQYF.

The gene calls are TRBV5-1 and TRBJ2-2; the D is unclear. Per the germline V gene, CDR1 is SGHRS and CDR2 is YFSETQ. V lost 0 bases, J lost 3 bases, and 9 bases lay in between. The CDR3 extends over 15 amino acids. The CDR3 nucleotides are TGCGCCAGCAGCTTGGGGCTTACCGACACCGGGGAGCTGTTTTTT. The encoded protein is CASSLGLTDTGELFF.